This T cell receptor (beta chain) was retrieved from a study of blood T cell repertoires in COVID-19. Study as a whole: PBMCs, B-cell-depleted T cells, or T cells were the source of the cDNA or gDNA that made up the material.

Between the trimmed V and J ends, which lost 8 bases and 1 base, there was a span of 14 bases. The CDR3 runs to 14 residues. Germline loops: CDR1 MGHDK, CDR2 SYGVNS. Per the original data handling: The authors estimated nucleated cell counts from reference gene primer amplification. The table came from immunoSEQ multiplex PCR; TCRdb's copy has only in-frame clones and leaves some out. The V and J calls and the clone size are those of that table, but D and trimming were determined from the DNA. This sample yields roughly 50,000 clones, of which 89% are seen a single time; roughly a fifth belongs to the top ten. This clone was detected once.

Material for sequencing was peripheral blood. This chain connects TRBV25-1 to TRBJ2-5, with D unclear. This TCR was recovered from a human donor in a cohort sampled during active COVID-19. The CDR3 DNA sequence: TGTGCCAGCTCCCCGGAGAGGCTCCAAGAGACCCAGTACTTC. Protein: CASSPERLQETQYF.